This note documents a single T cell receptor (beta chain) sequence. Its target is not known. These data are taken from a study of T cells in Graves' hyperthyroidism and ophthalmopathy. Study findings and constraints: Most clonotypes that expanded in the thyroid above 0.001 also showed up in blood.

V was cut by 0 bases and J by 3 bases, with 8 bases left in between. The germline V gene encodes CDR1 GTSNPN and CDR2 SVGIG (reference sequence). This CDR3 is built from 13 residues. RNA transcripts served as the template for amplifying TCR beta CDR3 regions. First-round RT-PCR with HTBI primers amplified the TCR CDR3 region. TCRdb re-analysed the multiplex PCR reads in MiXCR, keeping a single row per CDR3 protein. The sample lists under 250,000 distinct CDR3 sequences, approximately 23% occurring once. Source material: blood. The chain combines TRBV30 with TRBJ1-1; D is unresolved. The receptor comes from a woman between 40 and 55 years old with Graves' ophthalmopathy. The CDR3, as DNA: TGTGCCTGGAGTGTGCAAGCTTACACTGAAGCTTTCTTT. This gives the protein CAWSVQAYTEAFF.